A single sample gave rise to the 23 T cell receptor beta chains below, sequenced in a study of response to subunit inactivated influenza vaccine. Via MiXCR, TCRdb re-called the RT-PCR reads, giving one row per CDR3 protein. The sample includes 500,000 to 700,000 distinct CDR3 sequences, roughly 25% seen only once; the top ten take 2.8%. The same data also went into a second study, on T cells expressing NK-cell markers. That paper states: Researchers built TCR beta cDNA using 5'RACE template switching with UMIs.

The source material was CD4+ T cells sorted from PBMCs, sampled about 13 days after vaccination. All receptors derive from a man aged 45-65 years who received an inactivated influenza vaccine.

This clonotype appeared a few times. This rearrangement joins TRBV10-2 to TRBJ1-6, with 11 bases fitting TRBD1. In germline, CDR1 is WSHSY, CDR2 SAAADI. After removal of 5 bases from V and 7 bases from J, the junction contained 7 bases not matched to a gene. The CDR3 sequence is 16 residues long. Here the CDR3 reads CASSFGTGGQNSPLHF. In DNA, the CDR3 is TGCGCCAGCAGTTTCGGGACAGGGGGACAGAATTCACCCCTCCACTTT.

A few counts support this clonotype. The chain is built from TRBV28 and TRBJ1-5, with D possibly TRBD1 on 6 matching bases. The germline CDR1 and CDR2 sequences are MDHEN and SYDVKM. The CDR3 sequence is 15 residues long. V lost 7 bases and J lost 7, with 20 bases in between. The CDR3: CASIPFGGAGQPQHF. CDR3 sequence (DNA): TGTGCCAGCATCCCCTTTGGGGGGGCTGGACAGCCCCAGCATTTT. The variable domain in full, completed from reference TRBV28 and TRBJ1-5, reads DVKVTQSSRYLVKRTGEKVFLECVQDMDHENMFWYRQDPGLGLRLIYFSYDVKMKEKGDIPEGYSVSREKKERFSLILESASTNQTSMYLCASIPFGGAGQPQHFGDGTRLSIL.

The DNA of the CDR3 is TGCAGCGTCCGGACTAGCGGGAGGGTCCAAGAGACCCAGTACTTC. It encodes CSVRTSGRVQETQYF. The gene calls are TRBV29-1 and TRBJ2-5, with 15 bases fitting TRBD2. The CDR3 has 15 residues. Germline-derived CDR1 and CDR2 are SQVTM and ANQGSEA. V trimming: 6 bases; J trimming: 1 base; junction bases outside the gene matches: 3.

V usage is TRBV4-3 and J usage is TRBJ1-1; 7 nucleotides agree with TRBD1. The CDR3 loop spans 13 amino acids. With V trimmed by 6 bases and J by 3 bases, 4 bases remained unmatched. The germline V gene has CDR1 LGHNA and CDR2 YSLEER. The CDR3 reads CASRATGDTEAFF. CDR3 sequence (DNA): TGCGCCAGCAGGGCAACAGGGGACACTGAAGCTTTCTTT.

This chain connects TRBV7-9 to TRBJ2-5, with 11 bases matching TRBD2. The CDR3 loop spans 15 amino acids. The germline CDR1 and CDR2 sequences are SEHNR and FQNEAQ (reference sequence). Unmatched junction bases numbered 4, after V lost 4 bases and J lost 3 bases. CDR3 protein: CASSWGLAVEETQYF. CDR3 nucleotides: TGTGCCAGCAGCTGGGGACTAGCGGTAGAAGAGACCCAGTACTTC.

In this sample, this clonotype turned up many times. V is TRBV5-1 and J is TRBJ2-7, with TRBD1 matching 9 bases. Germline V gene sequence: CDR1 SGHRS, CDR2 YFSETQ. The CDR3 is 16 residues long. With 0 bases clipped from V and 0 bases from J, the junction kept 4 bases outside the gene matches. CDR3 DNA sequence: TGCGCCAGCAGCTTGGGAGGGACAGGGAACTCCTACGAGCAGTACTTC. Its protein product is CASSLGGTGNSYEQYF.

The chain recombines TRBV11-1 with TRBJ1-6, with TRBD1 as a possible D gene (6 bases). The CDR3 spans 13 residues. From germline, CDR1 is SGHAT and CDR2 FQDESV (reference sequence). Trimming pared 5 bases from V and 8 bases from J, leaving 10 bases between. The DNA of the CDR3 is TGTGCCAGCAGCCACAGGGCTGATTCACCCCTCCACTTT. Its translation: CASSHRADSPLHF. Full variable domain (remainder filled in from reference TRBV11-1 and TRBJ1-6): EAEVAQSPRYKITEKSQAVAFWCDPISGHATLYWYRQILGQGPELLVQFQDESVVDDSQLPKDRFSAERLKGVDSTLKIQPAELGDSAMYLCASSHRADSPLHFGNGTRLTVT.

This clonotype showed up just a few times. The gene calls are TRBV6-1 and TRBJ2-1; 11 bases align to TRBD1. The CDR3 covers 14 residues. The V gene end was trimmed by 7 bases and the J gene end by 5 bases; junction bases not matched to a gene: 4. Germline values: CDR1 MNHNS, CDR2 SASEGT. Here the CDR3 reads CASKDRGLNNEQFF. The CDR3 bases are TGTGCCAGCAAGGACAGGGGGCTTAACAATGAGCAGTTCTTC.

This chain links TRBV12-3 or TRBV12-4 with TRBJ2-1, with 9 bases matching TRBD1. The CDR3 loop spans 17 amino acids. V gave up 7 bases and J gave up 4 bases; unmatched junction bases: 14. CDR3 coding DNA: TGTGCCAGCACAAACTCTCGGGGGACAGGGTATTACAATGAGCAGTTCTTC. It codes for CASTNSRGTGYYNEQFF.

Only a few counts were recorded for this clonotype. The V gene is TRBV7-2, the J gene TRBJ2-3; 7 nucleotides line up with TRBD1. J was trimmed by 6 bases and V by 3 bases; bases with no gene match: 9. The CDR3 spans 15 residues. CDR1 SGHTA and CDR2 FQGNSA come from the germline V gene. CDR3 in amino acids: CASSFTGASGDTQYF. CDR3 nucleotides: TGTGCCAGCAGCTTTACAGGGGCTTCAGGGGATACGCAGTATTTT.

This clonotype was observed many times. V usage is TRBV29-1 and J usage is TRBJ1-1, with no clear D. The V gene lost 4 bases and the J gene lost 5 bases, with 14 bases spanning the gap. CDR1 and CDR2 from the germline V gene are SQVTM and ANQGSEA. The CDR3 has 13 amino acids. The CDR3 region is CSVVIGWGTEAFF. CDR3 nucleotides: TGCAGCGTTGTGATAGGGTGGGGTACTGAAGCTTTCTTT.

The gene calls are TRBV20-1 and TRBJ2-1; TRBD1 aligns across 9 bases. Germline loops: CDR1 DFQATT, CDR2 SNEGSKA (reference sequence). V was clipped by 6 bases and J by 0 bases; unmatched bases: 18. The length of the CDR3 is 19 residues. The CDR3 reads CSAKNRGRSSLSSYNEQFF. The CDR3 region has the DNA TGCAGTGCAAAGAACAGGGGGCGTAGCTCCCTGAGCTCCTACAATGAGCAGTTCTTC.

The chain combines TRBV5-1 with TRBJ2-3, with 11 bases matching TRBD2. The CDR3 contains 19 residues. Germline assignment: CDR1 SGHRS and CDR2 YFSETQ. V was clipped by 0 bases and J by 0 bases; unmatched bases: 9. The CDR3 region has the DNA TGCGCCAGCAGCTTGGGACTAGCGGGGTTTAAACCTAGCACAGATACGCAGTATTTT. Its translation: CASSLGLAGFKPSTDTQYF.

The table lists this clonotype with a count of one. The chain links TRBV18 to TRBJ2-1; possibly TRBD1 for D (6 bases). CDR1 KGHSH and CDR2 LQKENI come from the germline V gene. Trimming removed 6 bases at V and 7 bases at J, with 16 bases between. The CDR3 is 14 residues long. The CDR3 DNA is TGTGCCAGCTCCCAAATGATACAGGGAAATGAGCAGTTCTTC. Translating gives CASSQMIQGNEQFF.

There are a few counts of this clonotype. V and J are TRBV29-1 and TRBJ2-7, with a possible D match to TRBD1 (8 bases). The CDR3 is made up of 13 amino acids. The germline CDR1 and CDR2 sequences are SQVTM and ANQGSEA. V lost 3 bases, J lost 7 bases, and 16 bases lay in between. CDR3 region: CSVDYRGGGEQYF. For the CDR3, the DNA is TGCAGCGTTGATTACAGGGGGGGAGGGGAGCAGTACTTC.

This sequence joins TRBV7-2 and TRBJ1-1; no firm D call. The V gene lost 1 base and the J gene lost 4 bases, with 10 bases spanning the gap. CDR1 and CDR2 from the germline V gene are SGHTA and FQGNSA. The CDR3 covers 14 residues. The CDR3 DNA sequence: TGTGCCAGCAGCTTAGGGGTGTGGGGCACTGAAGCTTTCTTT. Its translation is CASSLGVWGTEAFF.

In regard to this clonotype: The conserved phenylalanine or tryptophan is not found at the CDR3 terminus, so this likely reflects a read error. The limits of the CDR3 on the DNA are not certain, so only TCRdb's listed CDR3 is given. The chain uses TRBV14 and TRBJ2-7. The CDR3 sequence runs 8 residues, both termini included. CDR1 is SGHDN and CDR2 is FVKESK in the germline V gene. CDR3: CASSQVVD.

This chain joins TRBV5-1 and TRBJ2-5, with D hard to call. The germline V and J ends were trimmed by 5 bases and 5 bases, with 10 bases remaining between them. There are 12 residues in the CDR3. Per germline, CDR1 SGHRS and CDR2 YFSETQ. The CDR3 protein is CASRQKPETQYF. The CDR3 DNA sequence: TGCGCCAGCAGGCAGAAACCGGAGACCCAGTACTTC.

The chain carries TRBV20-1 and TRBJ1-1; 8 bases fit TRBD1. The CDR3 contains 14 residues. Germline V CDR1 and CDR2: DFQATT, SNEGSKA (reference sequence). The V gene end was trimmed by 7 bases and the J gene end by 1 base; junction bases not matched to a gene: 8. The CDR3 DNA reads TGCAGTGGGATGACAGGGGTCAAGAACACTGAAGCTTTCTTT. Amino acid sequence: CSGMTGVKNTEAFF.

CDR3 protein: CASSFRTSGEETQYF. Written as DNA, the CDR3 is TGTGCCAGCAGCTTTCGAACTAGCGGAGAGGAGACCCAGTACTTC. V and J are TRBV7-9 and TRBJ2-5; 8 nucleotides align to TRBD2. Germline CDR1 is SEHNR and CDR2 is FQNEAQ (reference sequence). This CDR3 is built from 15 residues. The V segment lost 3 bases and the J segment 5 bases; nucleotides outside the gene matches: 8.

This chain joins TRBV12-3 or TRBV12-4 and TRBJ1-5; 10 bases align to TRBD1. V shed 5 bases and J 4 bases; nucleotides not matched to a gene: 5. CDR3 length: 15 residues. Written as DNA, the CDR3 is TGTGCCAGCAGTCCAGGGACAGGGGCGAATCAGCCCCAGCATTTT. Translation: CASSPGTGANQPQHF.

The chain joins TRBV18 to TRBJ1-5; possible D gene TRBD1, 6 bases. Per the germline V gene, CDR1 is KGHSH and CDR2 is LQKENI. The CDR3 is 15 amino acids. The V and J ends lost 3 bases and 5 bases respectively, with 14 bases between them. The CDR3 sequence: CASSPDSNRDQPQHF. CDR3 in DNA: TGTGCCAGCTCACCGGACTCGAACAGGGATCAGCCCCAGCATTTT. Combining the CDR3 with reference TRBV18 and TRBJ1-5 gives the whole variable domain NAGVMQNPRHLVRRRGQEARLRCSPMKGHSHVYWYRQLPEEGLKFMVYLQKENIIDESGMPKERFSAEFPKEGPSILRIQQVVRGDSAAYFCASSPDSNRDQPQHFGDGTRLSIL.

The chain joins TRBV20-1 to TRBJ2-2; 7 nucleotides match TRBD2. This CDR3 has 15 amino acids. V dropped 3 bases and J dropped 4; count of bases not matched to a gene: 8. Germline-derived CDR1 and CDR2 are DFQATT and SNEGSKA (reference sequence). CDR3 region: CSARSPLAATGELFF. The CDR3 DNA follows: TGCAGTGCTAGGTCCCCCCTAGCGGCCACCGGGGAGCTGTTTTTT.